These T cell receptor beta chains were read from a single sample in a study of CD4 T cell repertoires in COVID-19. Produced via immunoSEQ multiplex PCR; TCRdb's table is partial and in-frame only. The profile shows about 75,000 clones, approximately 83% of them singletons. The sequenced sample was CD4+ T cells from peripheral blood, obtained after recovery from COVID-19. The receptors come from a human donor who had COVID-19. Both conserved end residues are part of each CDR3. The order of the fields is clone size, J gene, V gene, CDR3 length, D gene, CDR3 DNA, CDR3 protein. The D gene is left open where the match is weak. Not all rows give a size; the values are once, few, many and, for expanded clones, a class.

abundance: -
j_gene: TRBJ1-5
v_gene: TRBV19
len: 16
d_gene: TRBD1
CDR3nt: TGTGCCAGTACCTTAACAGGGGGCGGGAGCAATCAGCCCCAGCGTTTT
CDR3aa: CASTLTGGGSNQPQRF

abundance: -
j_gene: TRBJ1-5
v_gene: TRBV6-6
len: 14
d_gene: -
CDR3nt: TGTGCCAGCAGTTACTCGTCCGGAAATCAGCCCCAGCATTTT
CDR3aa: CASSYSSGNQPQHF

abundance: -
j_gene: TRBJ2-2
v_gene: TRBV3-1/TRBV3-2
len: 17
d_gene: TRBD1
CDR3nt: TGTGCCAGCAGCCCTCCCCCCAGGACAGGACACACCGGGGAGCTGTTTTTT
CDR3aa: CASSPPPRTGHTGELFF

abundance: once
j_gene: TRBJ1-3
v_gene: TRBV19
len: 16
d_gene: -
CDR3nt: TGTGCCAGTAGTAAGACAGGCTCCCGCACTGGAAACACCATATATTTT
CDR3aa: CASSKTGSRTGNTIYF

abundance: -
j_gene: TRBJ2-3
v_gene: TRBV5-4
len: 17
d_gene: TRBD2
CDR3nt: TGTGCCAGCAGCTTGAGGGGCGCGGGGGGATACACAGATACGCAGTATTTT
CDR3aa: CASSLRGAGGYTDTQYF

abundance: -
j_gene: TRBJ2-3
v_gene: TRBV5-1
len: 17
d_gene: TRBD1
CDR3nt: TGCGCCAGCAGCCCCATGAGGGGGCAGCTTTACACAGATACGCAGTATTTT
CDR3aa: CASSPMRGQLYTDTQYF

abundance: -
j_gene: TRBJ1-1
v_gene: TRBV5-1
len: 15
d_gene: TRBD1
CDR3nt: TGCGCCAGCAGCTCGAATACAGGGGTCGGCACTGAAGCTTTCTTT
CDR3aa: CASSSNTGVGTEAFF

abundance: -
j_gene: TRBJ2-1
v_gene: TRBV10-1
len: 16
d_gene: TRBD2
CDR3nt: TGCGCCAGCAGTGAGTCTCGGGGGGGAGGTCACAATGAGCAGTTCTTC
CDR3aa: CASSESRGGGHNEQFF

abundance: -
j_gene: TRBJ1-6
v_gene: TRBV15
len: 14
d_gene: -
CDR3nt: TGTGCCACCAGCGGTGGGACCCCAAGTTCACCCCTCCACTTT
CDR3aa: CATSGGTPSSPLHF

abundance: -
j_gene: TRBJ2-7
v_gene: TRBV10-2
len: 16
d_gene: TRBD2
CDR3nt: TGCGCCAGCAGTGAGAAGGGTGGGAGGGGCTCCTACGAGCAGTACTTC
CDR3aa: CASSEKGGRGSYEQYF

abundance: -
j_gene: TRBJ1-1
v_gene: TRBV19
len: 12
d_gene: -
CDR3nt: TGTGCCACCTCGGGGCGACGGGAGGCGGCTTTCTTT
CDR3aa: CATSGRREAAFF

abundance: -
j_gene: TRBJ2-7
v_gene: TRBV10-3
len: 12
d_gene: -
CDR3nt: TGTGCCATCAAAGGGAACTCCTACGAGCAGTACTTC
CDR3aa: CAIKGNSYEQYF

abundance: -
j_gene: TRBJ1-2
v_gene: TRBV6-1
len: 13
d_gene: -
CDR3nt: TGTGCCAGCAGTGAAGGGCCAGTCTATGGCTACACCTTC
CDR3aa: CASSEGPVYGYTF

abundance: -
j_gene: TRBJ2-2
v_gene: TRBV9
len: 15
d_gene: TRBD1
CDR3nt: TGTGCCAGCAGCTCCCGGACAGGGAGTGGAGGGGAGCTGTTTTTT
CDR3aa: CASSSRTGSGGELFF

abundance: -
j_gene: TRBJ1-3
v_gene: TRBV7-2
len: 13
d_gene: -
CDR3nt: TGTGCCAGCAGCTTAGAGGGTGGAAACACCATATATTTT
CDR3aa: CASSLEGGNTIYF

abundance: -
j_gene: TRBJ2-7
v_gene: TRBV27
len: 13
d_gene: -
CDR3nt: TGTGCCAGCAGTTTATCGGTCTCCTACGAGCAGTACTTC
CDR3aa: CASSLSVSYEQYF

abundance: -
j_gene: TRBJ1-5
v_gene: TRBV27
len: 16
d_gene: -
CDR3nt: TGTGCCAGCAGTTTATCGTCGGGACCGAGCAATCAGCCCCAGCATTTT
CDR3aa: CASSLSSGPSNQPQHF

abundance: once
j_gene: TRBJ2-7
v_gene: TRBV5-1
len: 14
d_gene: -
CDR3nt: TGCGCCAGCAGCTCCGGAGGGCTGGCCTACGAGCAGTACTTC
CDR3aa: CASSSGGLAYEQYF

abundance: -
j_gene: TRBJ1-6
v_gene: TRBV10-3
len: 15
d_gene: TRBD1
CDR3nt: TGTGCCATCAGGGGGACAGAGTCTGGGAATTCACCCCTCCACTTT
CDR3aa: CAIRGTESGNSPLHF

abundance: -
j_gene: TRBJ2-3
v_gene: TRBV5-5
len: 13
d_gene: -
CDR3nt: TGTGCCAGCAGCTTGGCCGGTTCGGATACGCAGTATTTT
CDR3aa: CASSLAGSDTQYF

abundance: once
j_gene: TRBJ1-5
v_gene: TRBV29-1
len: 15
d_gene: -
CDR3nt: TGCAGCGTTGAGTTCAGGGATGGAGAGGATCAGCCCCAGCATTTT
CDR3aa: CSVEFRDGEDQPQHF

abundance: -
j_gene: TRBJ1-2
v_gene: TRBV6-5
len: 13
d_gene: TRBD1
CDR3nt: TGTGCCAGCAGTTACGACAGGGGGGATGGCTACACCTTC
CDR3aa: CASSYDRGDGYTF

abundance: -
j_gene: TRBJ2-2
v_gene: TRBV29-1
len: 15
d_gene: TRBD2
CDR3nt: TGCAGCGTCACGGGGGGGGGTGGCAGTACCGGGGAGCTGTTTTTT
CDR3aa: CSVTGGGGSTGELFF

abundance: -
j_gene: TRBJ2-3
v_gene: TRBV19
len: 13
d_gene: -
CDR3nt: TGTGCCAGTAGTATTCGTAACACAGATACGCAGTATTTT
CDR3aa: CASSIRNTDTQYF

abundance: -
j_gene: TRBJ2-6
v_gene: TRBV3-1/TRBV3-2
len: 19
d_gene: -
CDR3nt: TGTGCCAGTTCACAAGCGAGCAGGGGAGGAGGCTCTGGGGCCAACGTCCTGACTTTC
CDR3aa: CASSQASRGGGSGANVLTF

abundance: few
j_gene: TRBJ1-2
v_gene: TRBV10-1
len: 12
d_gene: TRBD1
CDR3nt: TGCGCCAGGAAAGGACAGGGACGAGGCTACACCTTC
CDR3aa: CARKGQGRGYTF

abundance: -
j_gene: TRBJ1-1
v_gene: TRBV11-2
len: 13
d_gene: -
CDR3nt: TGTGCCAGCAGCTCGACAGTGAACACTGAAGCTTTCTTT
CDR3aa: CASSSTVNTEAFF

abundance: -
j_gene: TRBJ1-6
v_gene: TRBV18
len: 15
d_gene: -
CDR3nt: TGTGCCAGCTCACCATCGTCCAGGGGAAATTCACCCCTCCACTTT
CDR3aa: CASSPSSRGNSPLHF

abundance: -
j_gene: TRBJ1-2
v_gene: TRBV3-1/TRBV3-2
len: 16
d_gene: -
CDR3nt: TGTGCCAGCAGCCAAGAAGGGATACAGGGAATAGTGTTACGCACCTTC
CDR3aa: CASSQEGIQGIVLRTF

abundance: -
j_gene: TRBJ2-2
v_gene: TRBV18
len: 12
d_gene: -
CDR3nt: TGTGCCAGCTCACGGGCGTCCGGGGAGCTGTTTTTT
CDR3aa: CASSRASGELFF

abundance: once
j_gene: TRBJ1-2
v_gene: TRBV7-2
len: 14
d_gene: TRBD1
CDR3nt: TGTGCCAGCAGCCAAACAGGGGGGGCGAGCGGCTACACCTTC
CDR3aa: CASSQTGGASGYTF

abundance: -
j_gene: TRBJ1-5
v_gene: TRBV28
len: 15
d_gene: -
CDR3nt: TGTGCCAGCACCAGAGACATCTCCCAAAATCAGCCCCAGCATTTT
CDR3aa: CASTRDISQNQPQHF

abundance: -
j_gene: TRBJ2-7
v_gene: TRBV6-1
len: 17
d_gene: TRBD2
CDR3nt: TGTGCCAGCAGTGCCCCTCTGCAAGCGGGGAGCTCCTACGAGCAGTACTTC
CDR3aa: CASSAPLQAGSSYEQYF

abundance: -
j_gene: TRBJ2-3
v_gene: TRBV10-2
len: 20
d_gene: TRBD2
CDR3nt: TGCGCCAGCAGTGAGTCGAGACTAGCGGGGGGACCCGATAGCACAGATACGCAGTATTTT
CDR3aa: CASSESRLAGGPDSTDTQYF

abundance: -
j_gene: TRBJ2-3
v_gene: TRBV2
len: 15
d_gene: TRBD1
CDR3nt: TGTGCCAGCAGGGTAGAGGGGGCGCTGGGTGATACGCAGTATTTT
CDR3aa: CASRVEGALGDTQYF

abundance: -
j_gene: TRBJ1-2
v_gene: TRBV6-5
len: 14
d_gene: -
CDR3nt: TGTGCCAGCAGTCCACAGTTGGGGCGTCATGGCTACACCTTC
CDR3aa: CASSPQLGRHGYTF

abundance: -
j_gene: TRBJ2-3
v_gene: TRBV11-2
len: 17
d_gene: -
CDR3nt: TGTGCCAGCAGATTAAGGAGTGGGGGCAGGGGCTCAGATACGCAGTATTTT
CDR3aa: CASRLRSGGRGSDTQYF

abundance: few
j_gene: TRBJ1-2
v_gene: TRBV9
len: 15
d_gene: TRBD1
CDR3nt: TGTGCCAGCAGCGTCGTTGGGACAGCTAACTATGGCTACACCTTC
CDR3aa: CASSVVGTANYGYTF

abundance: -
j_gene: TRBJ1-1
v_gene: TRBV6-5
len: 15
d_gene: TRBD1
CDR3nt: TGTGCCAGCAGGAAAGGAGACAGGGGGCACACTGAAGCTTTCTTT
CDR3aa: CASRKGDRGHTEAFF

abundance: -
j_gene: TRBJ1-4
v_gene: TRBV7-9
len: 15
d_gene: -
CDR3nt: TGTGCCAGCAGCCCCCGAGAGTCCTTGCGGGAAAAACTGTTTTTT
CDR3aa: CASSPRESLREKLFF

abundance: -
j_gene: TRBJ1-6
v_gene: TRBV5-1
len: 15
d_gene: -
CDR3nt: TGCGCCAGCAGCCCCGACGGAGCCCCGGATTCACCCCTCCACTTT
CDR3aa: CASSPDGAPDSPLHF